This record looks at one TCR beta chain sequence and its context. Its matching antigen is unknown. TCRdb re-analysed the reads in MiXCR, keeping a single row per CDR3 protein. The data contain hundreds of thousands of distinct CDR3 sequences, 30% to 35% of them singletons. This entry comes from a study of T cell repertoires in cytomegalovirus infection. The source of this sequence is a human donor in good health (CMV status not recorded). Some clones in this sample may be carry-over from other donors' samples. Sequenced here: cultured PBMCs, sampled from culture after CMV antigen stimulation.

DNA of the CDR3: TGTGCCAGCAGATCCAGGTTGGGTTACGAGCAGTACTTC. Protein product: CASRSRLGYEQYF. This chain connects TRBV7-2 to TRBJ2-7; no definite D call. Germline V lookup: CDR1 SGHTA, CDR2 FQGNSA. Trimming left V 6 bases short and J 4 bases short, with 13 bases between. The CDR3 has 13 residues.